This TCR beta chain originates from a study of cytomegalovirus exposure and HLA in healthy donors (TCRdb year 2017). With regard to the full study: According to an earlier analysis of a few hundred of the donors, roughly 180 million T cells yielded 117 million unique TCR beta sequences and less than 300 Gb of sequence data. An early release that covered roughly 600 HLA-typed donors contained approximately 290 gigabases of sequencing data and 75 million to 100 million unique TCR sequences. Of the approximately 400 genotyped donors, roughly 80% were placed in the genetic ancestry cluster associated with self-reported Caucasian donors. The study aimed to test whether signatures of past pathogen exposure could be identified by cataloging public T cell receptors. The T cell repertoires of several hundred subjects were profiled by immunosequencing and related to cytomegalovirus serostatus. In addition to the first cohort of roughly 700 subjects, a separate validation cohort of around 110 different subjects was used. The study combined high-throughput TCR immunosequencing, statistical association of individual TCRs with disease status, and machine learning to predict cytomegalovirus infection status. A later analysis re-examined previously published TCR beta repertoires from about 700 donors and added high-resolution HLA genotyping to investigate patterns of TCR occurrence. Rather than using new phenotypic data, the later analysis identified candidate immune exposures from TCR beta sequences and from how often those sequences occurred across donors. An earlier analysis of several hundred of the donors applied high-throughput TCR beta sequencing to assess whether each TCR beta V gene segment acted as functional or pseudogenic. Donor age, sex, ethnicity and CMV serostatus were collected together with the repertoire data. A later genetic analysis took genome-wide SNP genotypes for about 55% of the 666 donors and used that subset as a discovery cohort. All discovery cohort repertoires had been generated on a single sequencing platform. HLA typing included class I and class II loci at four-digit resolution. Typing coverage varied by locus: roughly 629-640 donors for A, B, C, DRB1 and DQB1; more than 500 for DQA1; more than 600 for DPA1; 450 to 480 for DPB1. Five DR-DQ haplotypes were handled as single units for association and clustering because linkage in the cohort was strong. Among a few hundred genotyped donors of the cohort, an average of approximately 240,000 unique TCR beta nucleotide sequences were sequenced per donor, around a sixth of them non-productive.

The CDR3 spans 17 residues, from the cysteine through the phenylalanine. Only CDR3 DNA remains: 51 bases, in frame from the first base. Clipping removes 3 bases from V and 5 bases from J, with 9 as the unmatched junction base count. CDR1 and CDR2 are drawn from the germline V gene: SGHVS, FQNEAQ. Points the paper makes about the study in general: In the study, about 150 TCR beta chains were listed as associated with cytomegalovirus. The earlier analysis of approximately 560 of the donors excluded some 15 rarely observed V segments, including chromosome 9 orphons, because counts were too low. The only immune exposure information available for the cohort was CMV serostatus. When HLA alleles, especially DR and DQ, strongly co-occurred, attributing TCR associations to individual alleles was difficult. Three of the identified cytomegalovirus-associated TCR beta chains were confirmed in vitro to be specific for cytomegalovirus antigens. The authors suggested that the approach could potentially be generalized to other disease states and immunological phenotypes. In a later analysis, the rate of TCR association differed among HLA loci, with DRB1 alleles having the most associated TCRs and HLA-C alleles having the fewest. According to a later genetic analysis, donors in an Asian-associated ancestry cluster had fewer N-insertions in productive TCRs than the approximately 650-donor mean. Most CMV-associated TCR beta chains appeared to be HLA-restricted in a later analysis, and the HLA associations seemed to be driven largely by CMV exposure. Most TCR sequences were observed very rarely across donors, whereas some public TCRs were present in many individuals. In a later analysis, several top co-occurrence clusters were reported to appear linked to parvovirus B19, influenza, CMV and Epstein-Barr virus. Because the 87-base-pair reads could not distinguish some IMGT-functional V segments, including TRBV6-2 and TRBV6-3, those segments were excluded. Roughly uniform sequencing depth across donors was assumed in presence/absence analyses, although this assumption may not hold. A later genetic analysis associated a missense DCLRE1C variant with V-gene and J-gene trimming of TCR beta chains, and an independent cohort replicated the association. A later analysis associated 16,951 TCR beta sequences with specific HLA alleles at a false discovery rate of 0.05. A cluster of highly shared sequence variants was judged likely to represent a technical artifact of the sequencing pipeline. The classifier was reported to diagnose cytomegalovirus status with high specificity and sensitivity in both the original and validation cohorts. Correlated functional status among segregating V segments might reflect linkage disequilibrium, but an unknown experimental factor could not be ruled out. Compared with equally common non-associated chains, HLA-associated TCR beta chains in a later analysis were more clonally expanded and had lower generation probabilities. Because some donors lacked HLA typing at each locus, the association tests relied only on the typed subset. An earlier analysis of approximately 540 of the donors showed that most TCR beta V segments appeared in productive rearrangements either about 87% or about 30% of the time, which broadly matched IMGT annotations. A further reported finding was that TCR beta sequences accurately predicted the HLA-A and HLA-B alleles for most subjects in the first cohort. This cohort had only TCR beta chains sequenced, and the lack of alpha or paired-chain data limited which features could be detected.

For this clone: The antigen it recognizes is unknown. Within one base of it there is no much larger clone, and no base qualities were kept.

The library relied on the immunoSEQ multiplex PCR assay. For the multiplex PCR, a mixture combining 60 forward primers for TCR Vbeta segments and 13 reverse primers for TCR Jbeta segments was used. The CDR3 region of rearranged TCR beta genes was amplified from genomic DNA by a multiplex PCR assay. On the Illumina HiSeq System, the amplified TCR beta libraries were sequenced as 87-base-pair reads. The authors' pipeline ran thus. Across the roughly 700 repertoires, a later analysis counted about 81 million unique TCR beta chains, around 10 million of which were shared by at least two donors. Raw reads were error-corrected and collapsed into unique sequences by a nearest-neighbor algorithm in which closely related sequences were merged to remove PCR and sequencing errors. To assign V, D and J gene segments, CDR3 sequences were aligned to IMGT reference sequences. Each retained sequence needed at least a six-nucleotide match to both a V gene segment and a J gene segment. A rearrangement was called productive if the CDR3 had no stop codons and remained in frame with V and J, and every other rearrangement was called non-productive. Following IMGT convention, CDR3 was defined as the stretch from the second conserved V-encoded cysteine up to the conserved J-encoded phenylalanine. The earlier analysis of fewer than 750 of the donors excluded sequences that lacked an unambiguous match to a single V gene segment. An earlier analysis of a few hundred of the donors classified V segments as functional when productive rearrangements were above 56.7% and as segregating when the standard deviation between donors was above 5%. A statistical classification framework was built for diagnosing cytomegalovirus status from the catalog of TCR beta chain sequences. In a later analysis, TCR nucleotide sequences were compared against IMGT/GENE-DB human TR gene sequences so that V and J genes could be assigned. In a later analysis, CDR3 sequences and most-parsimonious VDJ recombination scenarios were assigned using the TCRdist pipeline. In a later analysis, each TCR beta chain was defined by its CDR3 amino acid sequence together with its V-gene family, and reads lacking a unique V-gene family were excluded. To address suspected cross-contamination and a sequencing artifact, a later analysis removed around 590 highly shared, low-generation-probability nucleotide sequences. In a later analysis, a clonal expansion index for each public chain was calculated from normalized within-repertoire ranks of inferred template counts. A later analysis computed generation probabilities with a VDJ recombination model fitted to out-of-frame rearrangements, and checked the results against IGoR. A later analysis scored TCR-TCR, TCR-HLA and TCR-CMV co-occurrence with hypergeometric tests, applying a repertoire-size bias correction to TCR pairs. A later analysis estimated false discovery rates by permuting HLA or CMV assignments 20 times. In a later analysis, co-occurring TCRs were grouped using DBSCAN, and TCRdist sequence similarity was added for clustering within HLA-allele-positive subsets. Repertoires with fewer than 30,000 or more than 120,000 public chains were left out of co-occurrence clustering, as were five repertoires with anomalous nucleotide sharing. The table was pulled from immuneACCESS by TCRdb, which kept in-frame rearrangements only. Such tables lose some clones; where checked, under half of the loss comes from unresolved V genes, and the rest has no known cause. V and J calls plus clone size are reproduced from that table; the DNA served to infer D and trimming. Across this sample there are more than 110,000 clones, with 75% to 85% seen only once. The top ten clones comprise over 3% of the sample.

The cohort comprised fewer than 700 healthy bone marrow donors. At the time of sampling, all cohort members were nominally healthy, though unrecorded immune exposures were likely present. The donor tested CMV seronegative and was one of the 352 seronegative cohort members. A peripheral blood sample was provided by each donor, and peripheral blood mononuclear cells were used for TCR beta sequencing. The Qiagen DNeasy Blood Extraction Kit was used to extract genomic DNA from the blood cell samples. Specimen: PBMCs. The chain is assembled from TRBV7-8 and TRBJ2-3, with 12 middle bases fitting TRBD2. The clonotype comes from a female donor in good health and CMV-seronegative. The CDR3 protein is CASSFSLAGGPGDTQYF. The nucleotide sequence is given as TGTGCCAGCAGCTTTAGCCTAGCGGGAGGGCCCGGAGATACGCAGTATTTT.